This TCR beta chain was identified during a study of Graves' ophthalmopathy and Graves' hyperthyroidism. Study-wide background: Peripheral blood was obtained at first diagnosis, ahead of any treatment.

There are many counts of this clonotype. Moderate-to-severe activity, CAS ≥3, NOSPECS ≥4 and a duration under 3 months were seen in donors with ophthalmopathy. The study amplified TCR beta CDR3 regions using RNA transcripts. Following a first-round RT-PCR that used HTBI primers, a second-round multiplex PCR was carried out. TCRdb re-called the multiplex PCR reads with MiXCR, one entry per CDR3 protein. Seen here are about 200,000 distinct CDR3 sequences, 25% to 30% observed once, and the top ten hold 8.5% to 9.5%. CDR1 is SGHAT, CDR2 FQNNGV, per germline. The CDR3 length is 14 residues. V lost 8 bases, J lost 4 bases, and 18 bases lay in between.

The sequenced sample consisted of peripheral blood. This chain connects TRBV11-2 to TRBJ2-7, with D tentatively TRBD1 or TRBD2 (5 bases each). The TCR comes from a man in his fifties or sixties with Graves' ophthalmopathy. This CDR3 reads CASRPGRHDYEQYF. For the CDR3, the DNA is TGTGCCAGCCGGCCGGGGCGGCACGATTACGAGCAGTACTTC.